One and the same sample provided the 9 T cell receptor beta chains below, sequenced in a study of T cell repertoires in ileal Crohn's disease. Data came from immunoSEQ multiplex PCR; TCRdb stores just in-frame clones and leaves some out. Here the sample spans roughly 60,000 clones, 85% to 90% being singletons. Time point meaning: neoterminal ileum biopsy at postoperative endoscopy, about 6 months after surgery. The material sequenced was ileal tissue. The receptors derive from an adult with Crohn's disease.

The rearrangement links TRBV27 to TRBJ1-6; D gene unclear. Germline loops: CDR1 MNHEY, CDR2 SMNVEV (reference sequence). V lost 3 bases and J 7 bases, leaving 10 bases between the germline ends. The CDR3 runs to 14 residues. The DNA for the CDR3 is TGTGCCAGCAGTTTTGGTACGGGGAATTCACCCCTCCACTTT. The encoded protein is CASSFGTGNSPLHF.

CDR3 in DNA: TGTGCCACCGCGATGACGGGACAGGGATACACCGGGGAGCTGTTTTTT. Amino acids: CATAMTGQGYTGELFF. The V gene is TRBV15, the J gene TRBJ2-2; TRBD1 matches at 9 bases. Germline V lookup: CDR1 LNHNV, CDR2 YYDKDF (reference sequence). The CDR3 is 16 amino acids. With V trimmed by 8 bases and J by 3 bases, 10 bases remained unmatched.

This clone was recorded a few times. The chain joins TRBV9 to TRBJ1-3, with D perhaps matching TRBD1 (5 bases). The CDR3 is 14 amino acids. Germline V gene data show CDR1 as SGDLS and CDR2 as YYNGEE. Trimming removed 0 bases from V and 2 bases from J, with 6 bases in between. Written as DNA, the CDR3 is TGTGCCAGCAGCGTAGCGGGGGCTGGAAACACCATATATTTT. Its translation: CASSVAGAGNTIYF.

The V gene is TRBV5-6, the J gene TRBJ1-6, with TRBD1 matching over 8 bases. Losses at the gene ends were 0 bases for V and 7 bases for J; bases not matched to a gene: 6. This CDR3 region has 16 residues. Germline-derived CDR1 and CDR2 are SGHDT and YYEEEE. The CDR3 protein is CASSLARRQGNSPLHF. DNA of the CDR3: TGTGCCAGCAGCTTGGCCCGCAGACAGGGGAATTCACCCCTCCACTTT.

This clone was picked up one time. This chain joins TRBV5-6 and TRBJ2-7, with 7 bases lining up with TRBD1. The length of the CDR3 is 16 residues. J lost 2 bases, V lost 4 bases, and 12 bases had no gene match. CDR1 is SGHDT and CDR2 is YYEEEE in the germline V gene. The DNA for the CDR3 is TGTGCCAGCAGCCCTTACCGGGACAGCGTTGCCTACGAGCAGTACTTC. Protein: CASSPYRDSVAYEQYF.

This clone appeared a few times. The chain links TRBV6-1 to TRBJ1-2; D is possibly TRBD1 (5 bases). CDR3 size: 12 residues. CDR1 is MNHNS and CDR2 is SASEGT in the germline V gene. V lost 7 bases and J lost 7, with 13 bases in between. The CDR3 DNA reads as TGTGCCAGCACTGGAGGGACGAGTGGCTACACCTTC. Its protein product is CASTGGTSGYTF.

V usage is TRBV7-9 and J usage is TRBJ2-3, with D tentatively TRBD2 (5 bases). Trimming removed 5 bases at V and 4 bases at J, with 16 bases between. The germline gives CDR1 SEHNR, CDR2 FQNEAQ (reference sequence). This CDR3 region has 15 residues. In nucleotides, the CDR3 is TGTGCCAGCAGCAGAGGGCATGTAAGAGCAGATACGCAGTATTTT. Amino acids: CASSRGHVRADTQYF. Based on the CDR3 plus reference TRBV7-9 and TRBJ2-3, the full variable domain is DTGVSQNPRHKITKRGQNVTFRCDPISEHNRLYWYRQTLGQGPEFLTYFQNEAQLEKSRLLSDRFSAERPKGSFSTLEIQRTEQGDSAMYLCASSRGHVRADTQYFGPGTRLTVL.

This chain connects TRBV5-6 to TRBJ2-7; 9 bases line up with TRBD1. The CDR3 covers 14 residues. CDR1 and CDR2 (germline): SGHDT, YYEEEE. J was trimmed by 2 bases and V by 3 bases; bases with no gene match: 3. The CDR3 nucleotides are TGTGCCAGCAGCTCGGGACAGGGAACCTACGAGCAGTACTTC. This encodes CASSSGQGTYEQYF. The full variable domain, completed using reference TRBV5-6 and TRBJ2-7, is DAGVTQSPTHLIKTRGQQVTLRCSPKSGHDTVSWYQQALGQGPQFIFQYYEEEERQRGNFPDRFSGHQFPNYSSELNVNALLLGDSALYLCASSSGQGTYEQYFGPGTRLTVT.

The V gene is TRBV5-6, the J gene TRBJ2-2; 9 bases agree with TRBD1. The CDR3 has 13 residues. Germline CDR1 and CDR2: SGHDT and YYEEEE. V lost 4 bases and J lost 7; bases outside the gene matches: 2. CDR3 in amino acids: CASSRDRVGELFF. As DNA, the CDR3 is TGTGCCAGCAGCCGGGACAGGGTCGGGGAGCTGTTTTTT.